This T cell receptor beta chain was recorded in a study of molecular identifiers for immune sequencing clone quantification. Study results and limitations: Researchers reportedly could pick up spiked Jurkat TCR RNA from one cell mixed into 1 million or so naive cells.

MiXCR, applied by TCRdb to the PCR reads, yields one record per CDR3 protein. Among roughly 100,000 distinct CDR3 sequences listed, about 35% were seen once. A note on this clonotype: Its antigen remains unidentified. A junction boundary mismatches the germline segment, possibly from a read error.

Naive CD8 libraries used about 20,000 to 1,000,000 sorted cells and 10%, 30% or 50% RNA. The CDR3 consists of 14 residues. Germline assignment: CDR1 MNHEY and CDR2 SMNVEV (reference sequence). Sequencing used naive CD8+ T cells from blood, with Jurkat cell RNA spiked in. Subset noted: FACS-sorted CD8+CD4-CCR7+CD45RA+ naive T cells. The chain recombines TRBV27 with TRBJ1-2, with 11 bases matching TRBD1. The clonotype comes from a human donor in good health. Some libraries in this study had Jurkat cell RNA spiked in. In nucleotides, the CDR3 is TGTGCCAGCAGTCTGTCCGGGACAGGGGGTGGCTGCACCTTC. This sequence encodes CASSLSGTGGGCTF.